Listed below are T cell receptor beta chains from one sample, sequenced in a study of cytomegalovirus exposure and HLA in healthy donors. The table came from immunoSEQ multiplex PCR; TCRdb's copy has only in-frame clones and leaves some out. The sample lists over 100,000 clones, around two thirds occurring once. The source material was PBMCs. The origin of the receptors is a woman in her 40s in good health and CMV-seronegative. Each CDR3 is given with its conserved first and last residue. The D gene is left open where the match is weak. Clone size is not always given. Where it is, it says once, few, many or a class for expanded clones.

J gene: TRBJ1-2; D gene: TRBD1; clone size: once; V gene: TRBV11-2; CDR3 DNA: TGTGCCAGCAGCCCAAGGGACAGAAACTATGGCTACACCTTC; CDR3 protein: CASSPRDRNYGYTF
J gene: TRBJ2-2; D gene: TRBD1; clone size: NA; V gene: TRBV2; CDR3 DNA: TGTGCCAGCCGGGACAGCTTTATGAACACCGGGGAGCTGTTTTTT; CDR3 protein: CASRDSFMNTGELFF
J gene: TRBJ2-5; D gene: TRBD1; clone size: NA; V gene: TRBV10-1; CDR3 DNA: TGCGCCAGCAGTGAGTCGACGGGACAGCGTAACTACAAAGGGGAGACCCAGTACTTC; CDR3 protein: CASSESTGQRNYKGETQYF
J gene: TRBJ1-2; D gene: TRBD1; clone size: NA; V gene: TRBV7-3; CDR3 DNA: TGTGCCAGCAGCCCAGGGGGCGTCGGCTATGGCTACACCTTC; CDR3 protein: CASSPGGVGYGYTF
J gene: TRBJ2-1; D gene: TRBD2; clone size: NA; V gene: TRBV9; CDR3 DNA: TGTGCCAGCAGCGTTGGGACTAGCGGGGGAGAGCAGTTCTTC; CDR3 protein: CASSVGTSGGEQFF
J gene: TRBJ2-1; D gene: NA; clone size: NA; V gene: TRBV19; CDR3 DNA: TGTGCCAGTAGTTTGGGGGGCTCCTACAATGAGCAGTTCTTC; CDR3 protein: CASSLGGSYNEQFF
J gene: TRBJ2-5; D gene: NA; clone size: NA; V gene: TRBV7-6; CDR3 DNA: TGTGCCAGCAGCTCCGCCGGGTCCTGGTGGACCCAGTACTTC; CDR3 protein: CASSSAGSWWTQYF
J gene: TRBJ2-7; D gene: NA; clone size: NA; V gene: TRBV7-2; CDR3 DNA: TGTGCCAGCAGCTTAGCGGGGGGGGCTTCCTACGAGCAGTACTTC; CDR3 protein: CASSLAGGASYEQYF
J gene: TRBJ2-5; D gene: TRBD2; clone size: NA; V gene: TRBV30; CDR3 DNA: TGTGCCTGGAGTGTACTAGCGGGGTTCCAAGAGACCCAGTACTTC; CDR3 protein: CAWSVLAGFQETQYF
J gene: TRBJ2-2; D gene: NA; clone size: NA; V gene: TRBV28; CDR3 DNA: TGTGCCAGCAGTTTGTATCAGGGGTTGATGAACACCGGGGAGCTGTTTTTT; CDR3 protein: CASSLYQGLMNTGELFF
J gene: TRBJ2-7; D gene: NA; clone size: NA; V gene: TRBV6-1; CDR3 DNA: TGTGCCAGCACCCAGGGGACCTACGAGCAGTACTTC; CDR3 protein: CASTQGTYEQYF
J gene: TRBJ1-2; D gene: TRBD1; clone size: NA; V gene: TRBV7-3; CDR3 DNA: TGTGCCAGCAGCCCAGGCCCGACAGGGGGCCAAGACTATGGCTACACCTTC; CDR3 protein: CASSPGPTGGQDYGYTF
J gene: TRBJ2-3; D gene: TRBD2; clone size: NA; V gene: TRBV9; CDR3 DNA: TGTGCCAGCAGCGTAGGCGGGAGACTAGCGGCTCGGGCAGATACGCAGTATTTT; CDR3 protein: CASSVGGRLAARADTQYF
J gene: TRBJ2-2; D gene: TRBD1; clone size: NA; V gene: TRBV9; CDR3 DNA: TGTGCCAGCAGCGTAGGACAGGGGGCCGCCGGGGAGCTGTTTTTT; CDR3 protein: CASSVGQGAAGELFF
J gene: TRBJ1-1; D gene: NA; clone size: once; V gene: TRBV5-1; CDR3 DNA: TGCGCCAGCAGCTTGGCCCCAGGTATGAACACTGAAGCTTTCTTT; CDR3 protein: CASSLAPGMNTEAFF
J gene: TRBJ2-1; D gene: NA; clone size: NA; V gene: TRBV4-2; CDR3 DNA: TGTGCCAGCAGCCTTGGACTGACCCAGGGGCAAAATGAGCAGTTCTTC; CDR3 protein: CASSLGLTQGQNEQFF
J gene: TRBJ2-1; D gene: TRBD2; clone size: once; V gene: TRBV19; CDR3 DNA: TGTGCCAGTAGTATCAGGAGGGAGGGCTACAATGAGCAGTTCTTC; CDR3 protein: CASSIRREGYNEQFF
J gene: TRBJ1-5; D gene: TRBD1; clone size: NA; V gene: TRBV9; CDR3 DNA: TGTGCCAGCTCACCCGGGGGACAGTCGAGAAATCAGCCCCAGCATTTT; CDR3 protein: CASSPGGQSRNQPQHF
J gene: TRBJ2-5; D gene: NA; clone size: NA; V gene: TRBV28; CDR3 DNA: TGTGCCAGCAGCCCCCCTCGAGAAGAGACCCAGTACTTC; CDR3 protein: CASSPPREETQYF
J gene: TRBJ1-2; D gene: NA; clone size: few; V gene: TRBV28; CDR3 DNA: TGTGCCAGCACCCTCGGGGGGGGGTTTGGCTACACCTTC; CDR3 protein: CASTLGGGFGYTF
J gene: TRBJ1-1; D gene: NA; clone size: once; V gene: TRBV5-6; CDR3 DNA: TGTGCCAGCAGCTTGGGAGGGAGCGGGAACACTGAAGCTTTCTTT; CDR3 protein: CASSLGGSGNTEAFF
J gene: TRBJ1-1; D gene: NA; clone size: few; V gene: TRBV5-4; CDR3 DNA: TGTGCCAGCACCTCGTTGAGAAACACTGAAGCTTTCTTT; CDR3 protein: CASTSLRNTEAFF
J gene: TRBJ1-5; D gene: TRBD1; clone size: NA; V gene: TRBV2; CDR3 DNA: TGTGCCAGCAGTGCGGGGACAGGGGGCGATCAGCCCCAGCATTTT; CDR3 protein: CASSAGTGGDQPQHF
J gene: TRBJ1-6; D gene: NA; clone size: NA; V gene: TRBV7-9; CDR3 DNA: TGTGCCAGCAGCTTAGCGCGGTCCTCCCCGGGGTCACCCCTCCACTTT; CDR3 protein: CASSLARSSPGSPLHF